The 17 T cell receptor beta chains given below trace back to one sample, sequenced in a study of monozygotic twins with inflammatory bowel disease. TCRdb re-called the 5' RACE reads; every CDR3 protein appears as one record, without DNA. In total, the table holds about 210,000 distinct CDR3 sequences. Sequencing was performed on blood. These receptors all come from a human donor with ulcerative colitis or Crohn's disease, or a healthy co-twin of an affected twin (not recorded which).

This chain joins TRBV14 and TRBJ2-1; the D gene TCRdb calls, TRBD1, cannot be checked with no DNA. The CDR3 runs 13 residues. Germline V lookup: CDR1 SGHDN, CDR2 FVKESK. The CDR3 reads CASSQDGGAAEFF.

The chain recombines TRBV3-1 with TRBJ1-2; TCRdb's D call, TRBD1, is unchecked because there is no DNA. Germline CDR1 is LGHDT and CDR2 is YNNKEL (reference sequence). The CDR3 length is 18 residues. CDR3 sequence reads: CASSPRLQGTTTNYGYTF.

V and J are TRBV6-1 and TRBJ1-5; no DNA is available, so the TRBD1 call from TCRdb remains unchecked. CDR1 MNHNS and CDR2 SASEGT come from the germline V gene. The CDR3 is 15 amino acids. CDR3 in amino acids: CASSVGTDSNQPQHF.

The CDR3 is CASSSTWESTDTQYF. The genes are TRBV7-6 and TRBJ2-3; with no DNA, the TCRdb D assignment of TRBD2 cannot be verified. The CDR3 consists of 15 residues. Germline CDR1 SGHVS, CDR2 FNYEAQ. The full variable domain, with the rest looked up from reference TRBV7-6 and TRBJ2-3, is GAGVSQSPRYKVTKRGQDVALRCDPISGHVSLYWYRQALGQGPEFLTYFNYEAQQDKSGLPNDRFSAERPEGSISTLTIQRTEQRDSAMYRCASSSTWESTDTQYFGPGTRLTVL.

The J gene is TRBJ2-5, the V gene TRBV7-2. The germline CDR1 and CDR2 sequences are SGHTA and FQGNSA. This CDR3 has 13 amino acids. The CDR3 loop is CASSSGFQETQYF.

The gene calls are TRBV2 and TRBJ2-1; TCRdb names TRBD2, which stays unverified in the absence of DNA. From germline, CDR1 is SNHLY and CDR2 FYNNEI. The CDR3 extends over 14 amino acids. CDR3 in amino acids: CASSEGGLAHEQFF.

The J gene is TRBJ2-1, the V gene TRBV7-8; TCRdb picks TRBD2, but there is no DNA to check that call. The germline V gene has CDR1 SGHVS and CDR2 FQNEAQ. The CDR3 is made up of 18 amino acids. The CDR3 loop is CASSLGTSGGVAYNEQFF.

The chain employs TRBV7-3 and TRBJ2-2; checking the TCRdb D call of TRBD2 is not possible without DNA. This CDR3 contains 16 residues. Per the germline V gene, CDR1 is SGHTA and CDR2 is FQGTGA. CDR3: CASSPYTRSGTGELFF.

The gene calls are TRBV10-3 and TRBJ2-2; TCRdb selects TRBD1, and the lack of DNA leaves this call unchecked. Germline CDR1 reads ENHRY; CDR2 reads SYGVKD. The CDR3 contains 15 residues. CDR3 in amino acids: CAIRRTGENTGELFF.

V gene TRBV12-3 or TRBV12-4 combines with J gene TRBJ2-1; TCRdb indicates TRBD1, and absent DNA this call remains unverified. This CDR3 region has 15 residues. CDR3 sequence: CASSLRGQGIDEQFF.

The chain is built from TRBV5-1 and TRBJ1-1. The germline V gene has CDR1 SGHRS and CDR2 YFSETQ. The CDR3 length is 17 residues. The CDR3 spells CASSLAFGASVNTEAFF. Full variable domain (missing parts from reference TRBV5-1 and TRBJ1-1): KAGVTQTPRYLIKTRGQQVTLSCSPISGHRSVSWYQQTPGQGLQFLFEYFSETQRNKGNFPGRFSGRQFSNSRSEMNVSTLELGDSALYLCASSLAFGASVNTEAFFGQGTRLTVV.

The V and J genes are TRBV15 and TRBJ1-5; TCRdb selects TRBD1, and the lack of DNA leaves this call unchecked. The CDR3 loop spans 13 amino acids. Per the germline V gene, CDR1 is LNHNV and CDR2 is YYDKDF (reference sequence). CDR3 loop: CATSNKRGQPQHF.

The chain is built from TRBV4-2 and TRBJ2-5; the D gene TCRdb calls, TRBD2, cannot be checked with no DNA. This CDR3 spans 18 amino acids. Per germline, CDR1 LGHNA and CDR2 YNFKEQ. The CDR3 spells CASSQENNKASGVETQYF.

The genes are TRBV9 and TRBJ1-2; TCRdb designates TRBD1, a call that cannot be tested without DNA. The CDR3 length is 13 residues. CDR1 SGDLS and CDR2 YYNGEE come from the germline V gene. CDR3 sequence: CASSDGTEYGYTF.

The chain carries TRBV20-1 and TRBJ1-5; the TRBD1 assignment by TCRdb is unverifiable without DNA. The CDR3 sequence is 16 residues long. The germline V gene has CDR1 DFQATT and CDR2 SNEGSKA (reference sequence). CDR3 sequence reads: CSARDPWTDSNQPQHF.

J is TRBJ1-5 and V is TRBV6-1; the TCRdb D gene call, TRBD1, has no DNA to confirm it. The CDR3 contains 15 residues. Germline values: CDR1 MNHNS, CDR2 SASEGT. CDR3 in amino acids: CASSQIQGTYQPQHF.

V usage is TRBV7-3 and J usage is TRBJ2-3. Germline V gene lookup returns CDR1 SGHTA and CDR2 FQGTGA. The CDR3 contains 13 residues. The CDR3 region is CASSLVSTDTQYF.